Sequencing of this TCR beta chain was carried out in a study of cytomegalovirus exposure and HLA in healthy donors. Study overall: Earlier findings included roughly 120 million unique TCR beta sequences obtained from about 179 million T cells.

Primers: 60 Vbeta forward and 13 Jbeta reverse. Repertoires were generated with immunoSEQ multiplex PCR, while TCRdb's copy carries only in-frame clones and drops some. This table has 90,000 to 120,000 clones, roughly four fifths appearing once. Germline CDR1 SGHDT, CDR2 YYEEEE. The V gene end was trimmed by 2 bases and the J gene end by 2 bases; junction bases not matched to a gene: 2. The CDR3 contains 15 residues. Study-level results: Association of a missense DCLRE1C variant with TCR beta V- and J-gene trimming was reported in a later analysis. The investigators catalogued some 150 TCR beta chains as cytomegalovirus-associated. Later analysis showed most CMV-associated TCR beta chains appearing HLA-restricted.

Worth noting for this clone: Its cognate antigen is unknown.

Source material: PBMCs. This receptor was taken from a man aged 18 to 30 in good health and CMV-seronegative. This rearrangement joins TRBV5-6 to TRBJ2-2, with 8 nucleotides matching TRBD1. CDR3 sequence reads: CASSFGTGNTGELFF. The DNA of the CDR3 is TGTGCCAGCAGCTTTGGGACAGGTAACACCGGGGAGCTGTTTTTT. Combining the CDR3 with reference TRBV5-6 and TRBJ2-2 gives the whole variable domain DAGVTQSPTHLIKTRGQQVTLRCSPKSGHDTVSWYQQALGQGPQFIFQYYEEEERQRGNFPDRFSGHQFPNYSSELNVNALLLGDSALYLCASSFGTGNTGELFFGEGSRLTVL.